This T cell receptor beta chain was profiled in a study of OX40 agonist ivuxolimab in advanced cancers. For the study at large: Dose-escalation patients' cancers were hepatocellular carcinoma, melanoma, renal cell or head and neck cancer.

This CDR3 contains 23 residues. V was trimmed by 5 bases and J by 4 bases, leaving 42 bases between them. Looked up from germline, CDR1 is MDHEN and CDR2 is SYDVKM. Clones were sequenced by immunoSEQ multiplex PCR, and TCRdb holds only the in-frame ones, with some missing. The profile shows some 64,000 clones, just over 90% of them singletons. The chain recombines TRBV28 with TRBJ2-7; D possibly corresponds to TRBD1 (5 bases). The sequences come from CD4+ or CD8+ T cells sorted from blood, collected in a trial of the OX40 agonist ivuxolimab. The sequence came from an adult with an advanced solid tumor such as melanoma, head and neck, liver or kidney cancer. The CDR3 nucleotides are TGTGCCAGCAGTACACCCTCCCCCCCCAGGACAACCTCAACCTCAAAATCCCTTTACGAGCAGTACTTC. It specifies CASSTPSPPRTTSTSKSLYEQYF.